A selection of T cell receptor beta chains follows, all from one sample in a study of T-cell memory formation after mild COVID-19. TCRdb called the 5' RACE reads again in MiXCR, with one record for every CDR3 protein. The sample holds fewer than 60,000 distinct CDR3 sequences; roughly a quarter are singletons and the top ten take just under 45%. The sequenced material came from PBMCs or a T cell subset sorted from them (not recorded which). The receptors were sampled from a man in his late teens or twenties who had mild COVID-19 (a few samples of this study predate the infection). Cell type and time point are not known. Each CDR3 is given with its conserved first and last residue. A D gene is named only where the DNA matches it firmly. Only some rows state a clone size, as once, few, many or a class for expanded clones.

TGCGCCAGCAGCGTGGGACAGGGGACCCCCTCCTACGAGCAGTACTTC CASSVGQGTPSYEQYF few TRBJ2-7 TRBD1 TRBV5-1
TGCGCCAGCAGTGATACAGGGAAGTCGAACACCGGGGAGCTGTTTTTT CASSDTGKSNTGELFF - TRBJ2-2 - TRBV10-1
TGTGCCAGCAGCCCCGGGGACTACGAGCAGTACTTC CASSPGDYEQYF few TRBJ2-7 - TRBV7-2
TGCGCCAGCAGCCAAGATCGGACAGGATTAAATCAGCCCCAGCATTTT CASSQDRTGLNQPQHF - TRBJ1-5 TRBD1 TRBV4-3
TGTGCCAGCAGCCAAGGGGTACAGGGGCTCTACAATGAGCAGTTCTTC CASSQGVQGLYNEQFF few TRBJ2-1 TRBD1 TRBV14
TGTGCCAGCAGTGAATATGGAGGACAGGCGCGTGAAGCTTTCTTT CASSEYGGQAREAFF - TRBJ1-1 TRBD1 TRBV25-1
TGTGCCAGCAGCCCTCAGGGCAGGGGGAAGGTTGATACGCAGTATTTT CASSPQGRGKVDTQYF many TRBJ2-3 TRBD1 TRBV7-9
TGTGCCAGCAGTTACACGGTAAACCAAGAGACCCAGTACTTC CASSYTVNQETQYF - TRBJ2-5 - TRBV6-5
TGCAGTGCCCCACTCGATACCCCGGGGGCGGTTGGCTACACCTTC CSAPLDTPGAVGYTF few TRBJ1-2 - TRBV20-1
TGTGCCTGGAGTTCAGTCTACGAGCAGTACTTC CAWSSVYEQYF - TRBJ2-7 - TRBV30
TGCGCCAGCAGCTTGTCTTTGACAGCGAACACTGAAGCTTTCTTT CASSLSLTANTEAFF - TRBJ1-1 - TRBV5-1
TGTGCCAGCAGTTTTGGTGAGCAGTTCTTC CASSFGEQFF few TRBJ2-1 - TRBV12-3/TRBV12-4
TGTGCCAGCAGCCAAGTCGGAGGGGGGCCTAACACCGGGGAGCTGTTTTTT CASSQVGGGPNTGELFF - TRBJ2-2 - TRBV4-2
TGTGCCAGCAGGCGGACGATACGAGTACACTTC CASRRTIRVHF - TRBJ2-7 - TRBV6-2/TRBV6-3
TGTGCCAGCAGTTACTCTCGGAGTAACTCCATCCGTTCGGGGTATGGCTACACCTTC CASSYSRSNSIRSGYGYTF - TRBJ1-2 - TRBV6-5
TGTGCCACCAGCAGAGATACCGGGAGAGGCACAGATACGCAGTATTTT CATSRDTGRGTDTQYF - TRBJ2-3 - TRBV15
TGTACCAGCAGCCAACGTTCCAGGGGCACTGAAGCTTTCTTT CTSSQRSRGTEAFF once TRBJ1-1 - TRBV14
TGTGCCAGCAGCAAGCTGGGAAATTCACCCCTCCACTTT CASSKLGNSPLHF - TRBJ1-6 - TRBV7-9
TGTGCCGGACGGGACAGGGGGCGGGTTAACTATGGCTACACCTTC CAGRDRGRVNYGYTF - TRBJ1-2 TRBD1 TRBV2
TGTGCCAGCAGTTCGGACAGGGTCAATGAGCAGTTCTTC CASSSDRVNEQFF - TRBJ2-1 TRBD1 TRBV12-3/TRBV12-4
TGTGCCAGCAGCTTAGCGGTAGGGACAGACCAAGAGACCCAGTACTTC CASSLAVGTDQETQYF many TRBJ2-5 TRBD1 TRBV7-6
TGTGCCAGCAGCGGCGAGCGGACAGGGCAGGGCCGGGGAAAACTGTTTTTT CASSGERTGQGRGKLFF - TRBJ1-4 TRBD1 TRBV7-9
TGTGCCAGCAGCTCCCGACGGGGTCAGAATTCACCCCTCCACTTT CASSSRRGQNSPLHF few TRBJ1-6 - TRBV7-8
TGCGCCAGCAGCCAAGTACTAGACCAAGAGACCCAGTACTTC CASSQVLDQETQYF - TRBJ2-5 - TRBV4-1
TGTGCCAGCAGCTCCGTCCATGGGAACAATGAGCAGTTCTTC CASSSVHGNNEQFF few TRBJ2-1 - TRBV7-6
TGTGCCAGCAGCGTAGGCCGATTCCAGGCTGGGGGCTACACCTTC CASSVGRFQAGGYTF - TRBJ1-2 - TRBV9
TGCGCCAGCAGCCAACGTCCGGACACTGAAGCTTTCTTT CASSQRPDTEAFF few TRBJ1-1 - TRBV4-1
TGCGCCAGCAGCCACGTCGAAGGGGAACAGGGGGACGGGGAGCTGTTTTTT CASSHVEGEQGDGELFF few TRBJ2-2 TRBD1 TRBV4-1
TGCGCCAGCAGCTTCCGGGGAGGCGAGCAGTACTTC CASSFRGGEQYF many TRBJ2-7 - TRBV5-1
TGTGCCAGCAGCTCCACCACTAGCGGGGGGCCCGGGGAGCTGTTTTTT CASSSTTSGGPGELFF few TRBJ2-2 TRBD2 TRBV11-2
TGCGCCAGCAGCCAAGATCAGGGAACAGGGGTTGAAAAACTGTTTTTT CASSQDQGTGVEKLFF - TRBJ1-4 TRBD1 TRBV4-1
TGCGCCAGCAGCTTGCGCCGGACAGGGCCTAGGCCGGAGTACTTC CASSLRRTGPRPEYF few TRBJ2-5 TRBD1 TRBV5-1
TGTGCCAGCAGCCGGATGGGCGGGGAGCTGTTTTTT CASSRMGGELFF once TRBJ2-2 - TRBV7-9
TGTGCCTGGAGTCTGGGATCTAACTATGGCTACACCTTC CAWSLGSNYGYTF - TRBJ1-2 - TRBV30
TGTGCCAGCAGAGCCAGGCCGGGACAGGGGAGAAACACTGAAGCTTTCTTT CASRARPGQGRNTEAFF once TRBJ1-1 TRBD1 TRBV25-1
TGTGCCAGCAGCTTAGTGGTACAGGAGAGAGCGCAGTATTTT CASSLVVQERAQYF once TRBJ2-3 - TRBV7-2
TGTGCCAGCAGCGTAGGGTTGGCGGGGGGTCCCGGGGAGCTGTTTTTT CASSVGLAGGPGELFF - TRBJ2-2 TRBD2 TRBV9
TGTGCCAGCAGCTTAGCTGCGGGGGCGGGAGAGACCCAGTACTTC CASSLAAGAGETQYF many TRBJ2-5 - TRBV11-2
TGCGCCAGCAGCCCCTGGACAGGCGTCGACGAGCAGTACTTC CASSPWTGVDEQYF - TRBJ2-7 TRBD1 TRBV5-1
TGCGCCAGCAGCCAAGAATGGCAAAACACCGGGGAGCTGTTTTTT CASSQEWQNTGELFF few TRBJ2-2 - TRBV4-1
TGTGCCAGCAGTTTGTTCCTCTCTGGGGCCAACGTCCTGACTTTC CASSLFLSGANVLTF few TRBJ2-6 - TRBV5-5
TGTGCCAGCAGTGGGCTAGCGGGGGTCTACAATGAGCAGTTCTTC CASSGLAGVYNEQFF once TRBJ2-1 TRBD2 TRBV12-3/TRBV12-4
TGTGCCAGCAGCTTAGTCCTTGGGATGAACACTGAAGCTTTCTTT CASSLVLGMNTEAFF few TRBJ1-1 - TRBV7-8